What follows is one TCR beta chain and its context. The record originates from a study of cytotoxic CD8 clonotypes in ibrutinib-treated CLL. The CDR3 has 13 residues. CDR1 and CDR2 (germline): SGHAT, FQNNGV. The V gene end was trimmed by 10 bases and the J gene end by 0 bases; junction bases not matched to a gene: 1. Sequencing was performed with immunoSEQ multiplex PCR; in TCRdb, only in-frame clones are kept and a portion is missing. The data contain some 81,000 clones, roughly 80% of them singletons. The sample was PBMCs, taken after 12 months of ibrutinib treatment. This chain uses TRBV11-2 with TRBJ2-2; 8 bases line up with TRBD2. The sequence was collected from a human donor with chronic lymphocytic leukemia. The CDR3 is CATGGANTGELFF. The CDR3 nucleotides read TGTGCCACCGGGGGGGCGAACACCGGGGAGCTGTTTTTT.